The 15 T cell receptor beta chains listed next were all sequenced from one sample in a study of a mutant IDH1 vaccine in newly diagnosed glioma (TCRdb year 2021). The library came from the immunoSEQ multiplex PCR assay. TCRdb took this table from immuneACCESS and kept in-frame rearrangements with V and J called. Such tables lack part of the clones; where checked against another copy, unresolved V genes explain under half of the gap, and the rest is unexplained. Recorded for this sample are about 67,000 clones; about 83% of them occurred a single time. Jointly, the top ten make up about 4.5% of the sample. In light of the paper, this sample's time point label describes: baseline, week 1 (first vaccination visit). Interpreted using the paper, the treatment or condition label stands for: pre-vaccination baseline after standard-of-care therapy. The specimen comprised peripheral blood mononuclear cells (PBMCs), sampled from a glioma patient treated with radiotherapy, temozolomide or both. The receptor source for this set is a woman in her late teens or twenties with glioma. Some clones in this sample may be carry-over from other donors' samples.

The gene calls are TRBV5-6 and TRBJ1-2; 7 bases map to TRBD1. V was clipped by 4 bases and J by 4 bases; unmatched bases: 1. This CDR3 has 12 residues. Germline V gives CDR1 SGHDT, CDR2 YYEEEE. The DNA for the CDR3 is TGTGCCAGCAGCCGGGACAGCTATGGCTACACCTTC. Translated: CASSRDSYGYTF.

J is TRBJ2-7 and V is TRBV5-4; maybe TRBD1 (6 bases). The CDR3 loop spans 15 amino acids. The germline CDR1 and CDR2 sequences are SGHNT and YYREEE (reference sequence). The germline V and J ends were trimmed by 0 bases and 6 bases, with 16 bases remaining between them. CDR3 bases: TGTGCCAGCAGCTTGGGGGGGCAGGGTCTCCGCGAGCAGTACTTC. Its translation is CASSLGGQGLREQYF.

This sequence joins TRBV7-8 and TRBJ2-5; 7 bases are shared with TRBD1. With V trimmed by 10 bases and J by 3 bases, 5 bases remained unmatched. The CDR3 has 12 amino acids. CDR1 and CDR2 (germline): SGHVS, FQNEAQ. The CDR3 sequence is CATRDREETQYF. CDR3 sequence (DNA): TGTGCCACCAGAGACAGGGAAGAGACCCAGTACTTC.

The chain has TRBV5-6 and TRBJ2-3; D is ambiguous. V was clipped by 0 bases and J by 2 bases, with 7 bases between them. The CDR3 totals 14 residues. CDR1 is SGHDT, CDR2 YYEEEE, per germline. CDR3 sequence: CASSLVTFTDTQYF. The CDR3 DNA follows: TGTGCCAGCAGCTTGGTTACGTTCACAGATACGCAGTATTTT.

The chain is built from TRBV6-5 and TRBJ2-2; 8 nucleotides align to TRBD1. The CDR3 loop spans 15 amino acids. Germline V gene data show CDR1 as MNHEY and CDR2 as SVGAGI. V lost 0 bases to trimming and J lost 5 bases; unmatched junction nucleotides: 2. The CDR3 loop reads CASSYSRTGTGELFF. CDR3 nucleotide sequence: TGTGCCAGCAGTTACTCACGGACAGGGACCGGGGAGCTGTTTTTT.

The chain combines TRBV5-6 with TRBJ2-3; D gene unclear. Per the germline V gene, CDR1 is SGHDT and CDR2 is YYEEEE. CDR3 length: 14 amino acids. V lost 2 bases and J 0 bases, leaving 7 bases between the germline ends. CDR3: CASSFSTSTDTQYF. CDR3 in DNA: TGTGCCAGCAGCTTCTCGACTAGCACAGATACGCAGTATTTT.

The chain recombines TRBV6-1 with TRBJ1-4, with D unclear. V lost 3 bases, J lost 1 base, and 6 bases lay in between. The CDR3 runs to 14 residues. Germline lookup yields CDR1 MNHNS and CDR2 SASEGT. CDR3 in DNA: TGTGCCAGCAGTGACCTCGGAACTAATGAAAAACTGTTTTTT. It encodes CASSDLGTNEKLFF.

This clone came up a few times. CDR3 nucleotide sequence: TGTGCCAGCAGCCTGGGGGGGTCTCCCTACAATGAGCAGTTCTTC. Its translation is CASSLGGSPYNEQFF. The J gene is TRBJ2-1, the V gene TRBV6-5, with 7 bases matching TRBD2. The J segment lost 2 bases and the V segment lost 6 bases, leaving 7 bases of the junction unmatched. Looked up from germline, CDR1 is MNHEY and CDR2 is SVGAGI. The CDR3 spans 15 residues.

The chain combines TRBV29-1 with TRBJ1-2, with D possibly matching TRBD1 (5 bases). The V gene's germline CDR1 is SQVTM and CDR2 ANQGSEA. This CDR3 comprises 9 residues. Trimming took 3 bases from V and 11 from J, leaving 7 bases between them. The CDR3 is CSVDKGYTF. The DNA for the CDR3 is TGCAGCGTTGATAAGGGGTACACCTTC.

The J gene is TRBJ2-5, the V gene TRBV9; possible D gene TRBD2, 6 bases. V shed 0 bases and J shed 11 bases, with 17 bases lying between them. The CDR3 is 14 amino acids. Germline CDR1 SGDLS, CDR2 YYNGEE. DNA for the CDR3: TGTGCCAGCAGCGTAGGGCCGACTAGGGGTGCTCAGTACTTC. The encoded protein is CASSVGPTRGAQYF.

The chain combines TRBV30 with TRBJ2-7; TRBD2 matches at 9 bases. The CDR3 covers 15 residues. J gave up 0 bases and V 5 bases, and 8 bases lay outside the gene matches. Germline V gene lookup returns CDR1 GTSNPN and CDR2 SVGIG (reference sequence). In DNA, the CDR3 is TGTGCCTGGGCGGGTAGCGGGAGAAGCTCCTACGAGCAGTACTTC. This sequence encodes CAWAGSGRSSYEQYF.

The rearrangement joins TRBV6-1 to TRBJ2-7; D is ambiguous. The CDR3 extends over 13 amino acids. Trimming removed 0 bases at V and 6 bases at J, with 9 bases between. Germline CDR1 and CDR2: MNHNS and SASEGT. Written as DNA, the CDR3 is TGTGCCAGCAGTGAAGCGGAATGGCGCGAGCAGTACTTC. Its translation: CASSEAEWREQYF.

The genes are TRBV2 and TRBJ1-2; D gene ambiguous. In germline, CDR1 is SNHLY, CDR2 FYNNEI. Trimming left V 0 bases short and J 0 bases short, with 20 bases between. The CDR3 totals 19 residues. The CDR3 protein is CASSEARRVPDGTNYGYTF. CDR3 nucleotide sequence: TGTGCCAGCAGTGAAGCGCGGAGGGTGCCGGACGGTACTAACTATGGCTACACCTTC.

The chain is built from TRBV19 and TRBJ1-1; a weak D match, TRBD1 (6 bases). Germline V gene data show CDR1 as LNHDA and CDR2 as SQIVND (reference sequence). Trimming took off 7 bases at V and 1 base at J, with 10 bases between the two ends. This CDR3 is built from 13 residues. CDR3 bases: TGTGCCAGTAATGTGGGACAGAACACTGAAGCTTTCTTT. This sequence encodes CASNVGQNTEAFF.

CDR3 sequence reads: CASSLVDRDHGYTF. For the CDR3, the DNA is TGTGCCAGCAGCTTGGTCGACAGGGATCATGGCTACACCTTC. The chain uses TRBV5-4 and TRBJ1-2; TRBD1 agrees at 7 bases. V shed 0 bases, J shed 6 bases, and the junction held 5 bases outside the gene matches. The CDR3 spans 14 residues. The germline CDR1 and CDR2 sequences are SGHNT and YYREEE (reference sequence).